These 27 T cell receptor beta chains were sequenced from one sample in a study of cytomegalovirus exposure and HLA in healthy donors. PCR primers comprised 60 Vbeta and 13 Jbeta primers. Method: immunoSEQ multiplex PCR; TCRdb's copy keeps in-frame clones and lacks some. The table lists some 150,000 clones, with around 0.79% in the top ten. The sample was PBMCs. All receptors derive from a woman younger than 35 in good health and CMV-seropositive.

CDR3 in DNA: TGTGCCAGCTCACCATTCACAGAAGAGACCCAGTACTTC. Translation gives CASSPFTEETQYF. V gene TRBV18 combines with J gene TRBJ2-5; D uncertain. This CDR3 has 13 amino acids. Germline-derived CDR1 and CDR2 are KGHSH and LQKENI. Trimming left V 2 bases short and J 3 bases short, with 7 bases between.

The chain is built from TRBV19 and TRBJ2-7, with 14 bases identical to TRBD2. In germline, CDR1 is LNHDA, CDR2 SQIVND (reference sequence). Losses at the gene ends were 5 bases for V and 0 bases for J; bases not matched to a gene: 9. CDR3 length: 18 amino acids. This CDR3 is CASSRTSGGPESSYEQYF. Written as DNA, the CDR3 is TGTGCCAGTAGTCGGACTAGCGGGGGGCCCGAAAGCTCCTACGAGCAGTACTTC.

The rearrangement joins TRBV5-1 to TRBJ1-2, with TRBD1 as a possible D gene (6 bases). The CDR3 sequence is 14 residues long. Germline assignment: CDR1 SGHRS and CDR2 YFSETQ. Trimming shortened V by 4 bases and J by 2 bases, and 12 bases separated the two germline ends. The CDR3 spells CASSLWTENYGYTF. The CDR3 coding sequence is TGCGCCAGCAGCCTATGGACAGAGAACTATGGCTACACCTTC.

This sequence joins TRBV10-3 and TRBJ2-7, with D perhaps matching TRBD2 (6 bases). The germline V and J ends were trimmed by 11 bases and 1 base, with 12 bases remaining between them. Germline CDR1 reads ENHRY; CDR2 reads SYGVKD. The CDR3 spans 12 residues. Written as DNA, the CDR3 is TGTGCCGTAGCACTAGCTTCCTACGAGCAGTACTTC. Its translation is CAVALASYEQYF.

This chain joins TRBV4-1 and TRBJ2-1, with 8 bases that match TRBD1. The CDR3 is 16 residues long. The germline V gene has CDR1 MGHRA and CDR2 YSYEKL. Trimming cost V 4 bases and J 2 bases; bases outside gene matches: 7. CDR3 residues: CASSPTGQGTYNEQFF. The CDR3 DNA reads as TGCGCCAGCAGCCCAACCGGACAGGGCACCTACAATGAGCAGTTCTTC.

The rearrangement links TRBV5-1 to TRBJ2-5; 9 bases are shared with TRBD1. V lost 0 bases, J lost 9 bases, and 15 bases stayed unmatched. Per germline, CDR1 SGHRS and CDR2 YFSETQ. There are 17 residues in the CDR3. The DNA for the CDR3 is TGCGCCAGCAGCTTGGCGGCGTGGACAGGGGTCTCGGAAGCCCAGTACTTC. Encoded protein: CASSLAAWTGVSEAQYF. Looking up the rest from reference TRBV5-1 and TRBJ2-5 gives the full variable domain: KAGVTQTPRYLIKTRGQQVTLSCSPISGHRSVSWYQQTPGQGLQFLFEYFSETQRNKGNFPGRFSGRQFSNSRSEMNVSTLELGDSALYLCASSLAAWTGVSEAQYFGPGTRLLVL.

The chain carries TRBV2 and TRBJ1-1; 8 bases map to TRBD1. Germline CDR1 reads SNHLY; CDR2 reads FYNNEI. The CDR3 has 17 residues. The J segment lost 0 bases and the V segment lost 5 bases, leaving 11 bases of the junction unmatched. Here the CDR3 reads CASSYPMDRAMNTEAFF. CDR3 DNA: TGTGCCAGCAGTTACCCGATGGACAGGGCCATGAACACTGAAGCTTTCTTT.

The chain is built from TRBV6-1 and TRBJ2-1, with TRBD2 matching 10 bases. Germline V lookup: CDR1 MNHNS, CDR2 SASEGT. CDR3 length equals 15 residues. The V segment lost 8 bases and the J segment 4 bases; nucleotides outside the gene matches: 8. Written as DNA, the CDR3 is TGTGCCAGCGGACAGACTAGCGGGCGTTACAATGAGCAGTTCTTC. This gives the protein CASGQTSGRYNEQFF.

The chain uses TRBV4-1 and TRBJ1-1; 7 bases map to TRBD1. With 4 bases clipped from V and 6 bases from J, the junction kept 8 bases outside the gene matches. Germline CDR1 and CDR2: MGHRA and YSYEKL. The CDR3 is made up of 14 amino acids. The CDR3 region is CASSRLTGESEAFF. The CDR3, as DNA: TGCGCCAGCAGCCGCCTTACAGGGGAGTCTGAAGCTTTCTTT.

The CDR3 DNA reads TGTGCCAGTAGTGAAGGGCGGGGCACTAGCAATCAGCCCCAGCATTTT. Amino acid sequence: CASSEGRGTSNQPQHF. This sequence joins TRBV19 and TRBJ1-5; tentative D call: TRBD1 (5 bases). Deletions cut 5 bases from V and 0 bases from J, with 14 bases between. CDR1 is LNHDA and CDR2 is SQIVND in the germline V gene (reference sequence). The CDR3 has 16 amino acids.

This rearrangement joins TRBV6-1 to TRBJ2-7; 9 bases fit TRBD1. CDR1 is MNHNS and CDR2 is SASEGT in the germline V gene. V was pared by 5 bases and J by 4 bases, with 3 bases of the junction left unmatched. CDR3 size: 13 residues. The CDR3 DNA is TGTGCCAGCAGTTATGACAGGGGGTACGAGCAGTACTTC. Its translation: CASSYDRGYEQYF.

The CDR3 protein is CASSWGGFGTGGNQPQHF. The CDR3 region has the DNA TGTGCCAGCAGTTGGGGGGGGTTTGGGACAGGGGGCAATCAGCCCCAGCATTTT. The V gene is TRBV5-4, the J gene TRBJ1-5, with 10 bases aligning to TRBD1. J lost 2 bases, V lost 5 bases, and 13 bases had no gene match. This CDR3 has 18 residues. Germline-derived CDR1 and CDR2 are SGHNT and YYREEE (reference sequence).

The V call is TRBV6-5, the J call TRBJ1-1; 11 nucleotides line up with TRBD1. Losses at the gene ends were 6 bases for V and 3 bases for J; bases not matched to a gene: 3. This CDR3 has 14 amino acids. Per the germline V gene, CDR1 is MNHEY and CDR2 is SVGAGI. The CDR3 spells CASSRDRGDTEAFF. The CDR3 DNA follows: TGTGCCAGCAGCCGGGACAGGGGGGACACTGAAGCTTTCTTT.

The chain recombines TRBV30 with TRBJ1-3; D perhaps matches TRBD1 (6 bases). The CDR3 spans 15 residues. V dropped 2 bases and J dropped 4 bases, with 15 bases sitting between them. The germline gives CDR1 GTSNPN, CDR2 SVGIG (reference sequence). CDR3 sequence reads: CAWSSRGAAGNTIYF. The CDR3 DNA follows: TGTGCCTGGAGTTCGCGGGGGGCGGCGGGAAACACCATATATTTT.

V usage is TRBV18 and J usage is TRBJ2-2; 7 bases map to TRBD2. Losses at the gene ends were 2 bases for V and 4 bases for J; bases not matched to a gene: 7. Germline V gives CDR1 KGHSH, CDR2 LQKENI. CDR3 length: 16 amino acids. The DNA of the CDR3 is TGTGCCAGCTCACCAAGTGTTAGCGGGTCCACCGGGGAGCTGTTTTTT. Its translation is CASSPSVSGSTGELFF. The whole variable domain, filled in from reference TRBV18 and TRBJ2-2, reads NAGVMQNPRHLVRRRGQEARLRCSPMKGHSHVYWYRQLPEEGLKFMVYLQKENIIDESGMPKERFSAEFPKEGPSILRIQQVVRGDSAAYFCASSPSVSGSTGELFFGEGSRLTVL.

The chain joins TRBV5-1 to TRBJ2-1, with 10 nucleotides matching TRBD1. Germline lookup yields CDR1 SGHRS and CDR2 YFSETQ. Trimming took 6 bases from V and 6 from J; bases not matched to a gene: 12. There are 16 residues in the CDR3. CDR3 nucleotide sequence: TGCGCCAGCACCGAGCTTATGGGACAGGGGTCCAATGAGCAGTTCTTC. This codes for CASTELMGQGSNEQFF.

CDR3 sequence reads: CASSSTGGNTGELFF. CDR3 bases: TGTGCCAGCAGTTCTACAGGGGGCAACACCGGGGAGCTGTTTTTT. The chain links TRBV6-5 to TRBJ2-2, with TRBD1 identical over 9 bases. CDR3 size: 15 residues. Germline-derived CDR1 and CDR2 are MNHEY and SVGAGI. V lost 4 bases and J lost 2; bases outside the gene matches: 2.

The rearrangement joins TRBV9 to TRBJ2-1; 7 nucleotides match TRBD1. Germline V gives CDR1 SGDLS, CDR2 YYNGEE. J lost 7 bases, V lost 4 bases, and 11 bases had no gene match. The CDR3 loop spans 15 amino acids. The CDR3 bases are TGTGCCAGCAGCCTCGACAGGGTTCGGTGGAATGAGCAGTTCTTC. This gives the protein CASSLDRVRWNEQFF.

This chain connects TRBV6-5 to TRBJ2-7; D perhaps matches TRBD2 (5 bases). Germline CDR1 is MNHEY and CDR2 is SVGAGI. The CDR3 extends over 14 amino acids. V lost 7 bases to trimming and J lost 0 bases, with 13 bases between them. The CDR3: CASTRGFFSYEQYF. The CDR3 coding sequence is TGTGCCAGCACTCGAGGGTTTTTCTCCTACGAGCAGTACTTC.

The rearrangement links TRBV10-3 to TRBJ2-1; 8 nucleotides line up with TRBD2. Germline V gene sequence: CDR1 ENHRY, CDR2 SYGVKD. V shed 7 bases and J 5 bases; nucleotides not matched to a gene: 4. This CDR3 comprises 13 residues. The CDR3 is CAIKREPDNEQFF. In nucleotides, the CDR3 is TGTGCCATCAAGCGGGAGCCAGACAATGAGCAGTTCTTC.

The chain couples TRBV7-9 to TRBJ2-7, with 11 bases aligning to TRBD1. There are 16 residues in the CDR3. Germline lookup yields CDR1 SEHNR and CDR2 FQNEAQ (reference sequence). The V and J ends lost 5 bases and 0 bases, in that order; junction bases with no gene match: 6. The CDR3 region has the DNA TGTGCCAGCAGCCCTTGGGGGACAGGGGGCTCCTACGAGCAGTACTTC. This gives the protein CASSPWGTGGSYEQYF.

The chain joins TRBV6-6 to TRBJ1-1; D uncertain. The CDR3 contains 15 residues. Deletions cut 7 bases from V and 1 base from J, with 16 bases between. CDR1 is MNHNY, CDR2 SVGAGI, per germline (reference sequence). CDR3 amino acids: CASKPRGRGNTEAFF. The CDR3 region has the DNA TGTGCCAGCAAACCTAGAGGACGGGGGAACACTGAAGCTTTCTTT.

The chain is built from TRBV27 and TRBJ2-1; 10 bases align to TRBD2. The V segment lost 4 bases and the J segment 2 bases; nucleotides outside the gene matches: 11. Germline CDR1 reads MNHEY; CDR2 reads SMNVEV (reference sequence). The CDR3 has 18 amino acids. The CDR3 protein is CASSSGLAALGAYNEQFF. The CDR3 coding sequence is TGTGCCAGCAGTTCCGGACTAGCGGCCCTGGGGGCCTACAATGAGCAGTTCTTC.

The gene calls are TRBV6-4 and TRBJ2-6, with 7 positions matching TRBD1. Trimming cost V 6 bases and J 4 bases; bases outside gene matches: 9. The CDR3 consists of 16 residues. The germline V gene encodes CDR1 MRHNA and CDR2 SNTAGT. CDR3 loop: CASSPEGAMGANVLTF. The CDR3 nucleotides read TGTGCCAGCAGCCCCGAGGGGGCTATGGGGGCCAACGTCCTGACTTTC.

The chain joins TRBV19 to TRBJ1-4; 9 bases line up with TRBD1. The CDR3 has 15 amino acids. Germline loops: CDR1 LNHDA, CDR2 SQIVND (reference sequence). V trimming: 5 bases; J trimming: 4 bases; junction bases outside the gene matches: 5. CDR3 amino acids: CASSVPGQGNEKLFF. CDR3 DNA sequence: TGTGCCAGTAGTGTCCCGGGACAGGGTAATGAAAAACTGTTTTTT.

The J gene is TRBJ2-7, the V gene TRBV9; 9 bases align to TRBD1. The CDR3 totals 14 residues. The germline V gene has CDR1 SGDLS and CDR2 YYNGEE. Trimming removed 2 bases from V and 6 bases from J; junction bases left unmatched: 6. The CDR3 spells CASSVRTGVSEQYF. For the CDR3, the DNA is TGTGCCAGCAGCGTCCGGACAGGGGTAAGCGAGCAGTACTTC.

CDR3 nucleotide sequence: TGTGCCAGCAGCTTACAGGGAGAGCAGTTCTTC. Its translation: CASSLQGEQFF. V is TRBV5-6 and J is TRBJ2-1; a weak D match, TRBD1 (6 bases). Trimming removed 2 bases from V and 10 bases from J, with 7 bases in between. CDR1 is SGHDT and CDR2 is YYEEEE in the germline V gene. The CDR3 has 11 residues.